Sequencing of this T cell receptor (beta chain) was carried out in a study of CD8+ T cells in alopecia areata listed by TCRdb under 2018. In the study overall: High-throughput TCRbeta sequencing was used to examine T cell clonal expansion in alopecia areata in both the C3H/HeJ mouse model and human patients. On the human side, TCRbeta sequencing was run on scalp tissue and on sorted CD4+ and CD8+ peripheral blood T cells from healthy controls and from alopecia areata patients with either patchy or totalis/universalis disease. Clonality in the scalp was compared among normal scalp (n=4), patchy alopecia areata scalp (n=8), and alopecia totalis/universalis scalp (n=8). RNA was obtained with the PAXgene miRNA kit for fixed scalp, the miRNeasy kit for PBMCs, and the RNeasy kit for mouse skin. immunoSEQ multiplex PCR using 35 Vbeta forward primers and 13 Jbeta reverse primers was used to amplify TCRbeta CDR3 regions.

A distance of 6 bases separates the germline ends of V and J, which lose 6 bases and 4 bases respectively. The CDR3 holds 11 amino acids from the cysteine to the phenylalanine. CDR3 DNA is the only sequence kept; it has 33 bases, read in frame from the first base. The germline V gene (reference sequence) yields PRHDT for CDR1 and FYEKMQ for CDR2. Beyond this particular receptor, the publication reports: Higher clonality and more expanded CD8+ clones were observed in lesional scalp than in normal scalp, particularly in alopecia totalis/universalis, a finding suggestive of antigenic drive. Resident alphabeta T cells in normal human skin are also sequenced, complicating scalp TCR repertoire analysis, unlike mouse skin dominated by gammadelta T cells. Compared with mice, TCR sequences shared between patients were less clear, possibly partly because of HLA diversity across the patient population.

Receptor libraries were prepared by the immunoSEQ multiplex PCR assay. For TCR sequencing, RNA was extracted from every sample and reverse transcribed into cDNA to serve as template. First-strand cDNA was synthesized using SuperScript III with a 2:1 mix of oligo-dT and random hexamers. Amplification bias was assessed with a synthetic immune receptor repertoire, and residual bias was removed computationally. On the authors' methods: Raw reads were preprocessed to remove errors, and CDR3 was defined by IMGT conventions from the conserved cysteine to phenylalanine. Clonality was computed as 1 minus the Shannon entropy, with the entropy normalized by log2 of the number of productive unique TCRs. CD4 or CD8 identity of scalp clones was inferred by cross-referencing scalp TCRbeta sequences with sorted blood CD4 and CD8 repertoires. What TCRdb holds here is the immuneACCESS table cut down to in-frame rearrangements. Part of the clones is not present; checked against another copy, under half of the missing clones reflect an unresolved V gene, and the others are unexplained. V and J calls and clone size follow that table, whereas D and trimming were derived from the DNA. The sample yields 90,000 to 130,000 clones; under 65% were counted once. The ten largest clonotypes hold 20% to 30% of the sample.

This clone was seen a single time. Its antigen is not yet known. No quality values exist for individual bases; no much larger clone is one base distant. Lesional scalp punch biopsies and peripheral blood were collected from alopecia areata patients. PBMCs were isolated by density centrifugation and stained for CD3, CD4 and CD8, after which CD4+ and CD8+ T cells were sorted on a FACSAria. As part of a multicenter biomarker study, untreated alopecia areata patients were recruited. Blood CD8+ T cells from roughly 5 biomarker-study patients were further sorted into NKG2D-low and NKG2D-high fractions. This clonotype originated in a human donor with alopecia areata. The specimen was NKG2D-low CD8+ T cells sorted from blood. The cell subset or site label corresponds to: sorted CD8+ NKG2D-low blood T cells. This receptor chain uses TRBV13 and TRBJ2-5; D gene: possibly TRBD1, on 5 matching bases. The DNA is TGTGCCAGCAGGGGGCGAGAGACCCAGTACTTC. This gives the protein CASRGRETQYF.